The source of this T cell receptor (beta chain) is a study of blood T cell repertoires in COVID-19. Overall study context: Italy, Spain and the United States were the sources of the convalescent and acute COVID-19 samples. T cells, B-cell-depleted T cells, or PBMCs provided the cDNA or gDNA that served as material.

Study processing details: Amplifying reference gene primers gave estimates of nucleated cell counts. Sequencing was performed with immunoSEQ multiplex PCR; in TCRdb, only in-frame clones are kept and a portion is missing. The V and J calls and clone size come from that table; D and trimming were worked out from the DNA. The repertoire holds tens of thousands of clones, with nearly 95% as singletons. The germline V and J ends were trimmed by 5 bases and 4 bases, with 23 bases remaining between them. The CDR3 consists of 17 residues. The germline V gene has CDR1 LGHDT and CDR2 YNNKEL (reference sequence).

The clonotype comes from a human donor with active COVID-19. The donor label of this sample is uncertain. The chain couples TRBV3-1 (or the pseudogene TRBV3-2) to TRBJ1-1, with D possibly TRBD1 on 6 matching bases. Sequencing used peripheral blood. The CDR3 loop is CASSLDSRLAMSTEAFF. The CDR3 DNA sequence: TGTGCCAGCAGCTTGGACAGTCGCCTAGCTATGAGCACTGAAGCTTTCTTT.